This T cell receptor beta chain came from a study of blood T cells in healthy people across ages (dated by TCRdb to the mid-2010s). Context from the whole study: In model experiments, roughly one uniquely barcoded TCR beta cDNA molecule per two T cells was captured by template switching. Using deep sequencing normalized with unique cDNA molecular identifiers, the study measured how TCR beta repertoire diversity changes with age. The donors were split into four age groups: young (average 16 years), middle-aged (over 35), aged (roughly 68) and long-lived (more than 80). Donors of different ages were randomly distributed across sequencing lanes to avoid experimental bias. The study analyzed two additional independent replicas of 1 million unique cDNA reads from the same blood draw for two donors, one aged 18 to 29 and one aged 80 or older.

The 39 donors, aged about 6 to 95 years, were systemically healthy Caucasian individuals from Russia. Around 10 milliliters of peripheral blood were drawn from each donor into EDTA-treated Vacutainer tubes. Ficoll-Paque density-gradient centrifugation was used to isolate PBMCs, with at least 7 million obtained per sample. Total RNA, at least 6 micrograms per sample, was extracted from PBMCs with Trizol reagent. For every donor, flow cytometry on a PBMC aliquot measured the percentage of naive CD45RAhigh/CD27high T cells. The germline V gene gives CDR1 as MNHEY and CDR2 as SVGEGT. The CDR3 measures 16 amino acids from cysteine to phenylalanine. Only the CDR3 part of the read is kept: 48 bases, read in frame from the first base. Compared with germline, V lacks 5 bases and J lacks 2 bases; bases without a gene match: 8. The method behind the library was 5' RACE. Instrument on record: Illumina HiSeq 2500. A second PCR of about 7 to 12 cycles was run with a J-beta primer mix and a sample-barcoded 5' primer. A unique molecular identifier was introduced onto each TCR beta cDNA molecule by a template-switch 5' adaptor carrying 12 random nucleotides. Each sample yielded at least 3 million CDR3-containing paired-end reads. First-strand cDNA was synthesized from all RNA with the Mint cDNA synthesis kit, primed by a TRBC-specific oligonucleotide. Following uracil-DNA glycosylase treatment, all cDNA underwent a first 18-cycle PCR with the universal primers M1SS and BC2_uni_R. The authors' pipeline ran thus. Each sample was normalized by randomly selecting 1 million high-quality reads, each carrying a distinct molecular identifier. Reads sharing molecular identifiers were discarded rather than binned into consensus sequences. MiTCR, with a Q25 quality threshold and the strictest error-elimination algorithm, was used for CDR3 identification, clonotype clustering and error correction. Lower-bound total TCR beta diversity was estimated with a nonparametric unseen species model using Euler transformation. TCRdb trimmed public reads at Q25 via fastp, called clones via MiXCR and kept in-frame beta chains. One record per CDR3 amino acid sequence lists the most common genes and DNA. The V and J calls were determined by TCRdb, not by the authors. In this sample the table shows approximately 800,000 distinct CDR3 sequences, 35% to 40% of which occur a single time. The top ten clonotypes cover around 13% of the sample.

As regards this clonotype: What antigen it recognizes has not been identified. A much larger clonotype is one base distant, so this may be a read error.

Overall study outcomes, separate from this receptor: Observed TCR beta diversity correlated strongly with the percentage of naive T cells measured by flow cytometry. Total diversity estimates from one million sequenced T cells were considered lower bounds and underestimates. The CMV infection status of donors was not known, potentially confounding age-related changes in expanded clonotypes. Compared with the aged group, the long-lived group had more naive CD4+ T cells, fewer expanded clones and increased TCR diversity, suggesting age selection. As age increased, observed TCR beta diversity per million T cells dropped in a roughly linear way, and a significant reduction was already evident by age 40. Because profiling used bulk unsorted PBMCs, naive and antigen-experienced compartments could not be compared conclusively.

This clonotype was obtained from a man in his late teens or twenties in good health. The source material was blood. The chain couples TRBV6-2 or TRBV6-3 to TRBJ2-3, and 9 bases in between align with TRBD2. In nucleotide form, the sequence is TGTGCCAGCAGTATCCCGCTAGCGGGGACCACAGATACGCAGTATTTT. This translates into CASSIPLAGTTDTQYF.